This TCR beta chain was recorded in a study of technical replicates of blood from several donors. This CDR3 region has 11 residues. Germline V gene lookup returns CDR1 MNHNS and CDR2 SASEGT. V was trimmed by 6 bases and J by 3 bases, leaving 6 bases between them. TCRdb's table, derived via immunoSEQ multiplex PCR, lists solely in-frame clones and lacks some. The profile shows tens of thousands of clones, approximately 92% of them singletons. The sequenced sample consisted of T cells isolated from PBMCs. The receptor was derived from a human donor in good health. The V call is TRBV6-1, the J call TRBJ2-7, with unresolved D. The CDR3 DNA follows: TGTGCCAGCAGACAGCTCTACGAGCAGTACTTC. Translation: CASRQLYEQYF.